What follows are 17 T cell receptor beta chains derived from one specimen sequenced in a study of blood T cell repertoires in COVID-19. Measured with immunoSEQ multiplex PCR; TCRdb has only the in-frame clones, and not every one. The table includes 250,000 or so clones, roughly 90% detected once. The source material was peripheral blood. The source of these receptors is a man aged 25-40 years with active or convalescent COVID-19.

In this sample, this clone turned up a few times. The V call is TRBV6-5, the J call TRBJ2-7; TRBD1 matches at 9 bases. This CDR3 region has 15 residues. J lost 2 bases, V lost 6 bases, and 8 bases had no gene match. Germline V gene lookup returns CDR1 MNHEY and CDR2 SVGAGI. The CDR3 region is CASSRMGQGAYEQYF. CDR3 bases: TGTGCCAGCAGCCGTATGGGACAGGGAGCCTACGAGCAGTACTTC.

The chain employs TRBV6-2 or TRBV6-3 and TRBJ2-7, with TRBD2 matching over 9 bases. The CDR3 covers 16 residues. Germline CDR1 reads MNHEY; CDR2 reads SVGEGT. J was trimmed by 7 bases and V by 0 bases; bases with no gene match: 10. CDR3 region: CASSYSSGTSLHEQYF. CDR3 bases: TGTGCCAGCAGTTACTCCTCCGGGACTAGCCTTCATGAGCAGTACTTC.

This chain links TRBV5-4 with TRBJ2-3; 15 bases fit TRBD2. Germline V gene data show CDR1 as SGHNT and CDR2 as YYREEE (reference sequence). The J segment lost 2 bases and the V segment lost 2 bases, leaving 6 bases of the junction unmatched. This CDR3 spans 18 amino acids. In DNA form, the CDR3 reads TGTGCCAGCAGCTTCGGACTAGCGGGGGGGGGAACCACAGATACGCAGTATTTT. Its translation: CASSFGLAGGGTTDTQYF.

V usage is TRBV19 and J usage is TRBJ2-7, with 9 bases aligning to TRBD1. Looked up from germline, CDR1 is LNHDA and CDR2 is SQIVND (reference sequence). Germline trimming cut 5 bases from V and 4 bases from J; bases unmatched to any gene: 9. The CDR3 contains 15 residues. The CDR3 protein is CASSATGQGSYEQYF. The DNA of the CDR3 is TGTGCCAGTAGTGCAACGGGACAGGGTTCGTACGAGCAGTACTTC.

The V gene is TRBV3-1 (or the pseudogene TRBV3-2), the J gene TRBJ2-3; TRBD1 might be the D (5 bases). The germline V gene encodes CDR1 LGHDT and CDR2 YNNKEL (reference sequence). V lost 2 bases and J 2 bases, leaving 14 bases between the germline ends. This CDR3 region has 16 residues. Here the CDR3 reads CASSQLLTENTDTQYF. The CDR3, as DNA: TGTGCCAGCAGCCAACTCCTGACAGAAAACACAGATACGCAGTATTTT.

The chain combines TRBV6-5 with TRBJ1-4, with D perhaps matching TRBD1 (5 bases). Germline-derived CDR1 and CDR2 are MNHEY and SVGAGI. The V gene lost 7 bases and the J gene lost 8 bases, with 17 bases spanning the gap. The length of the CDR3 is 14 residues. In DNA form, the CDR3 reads TGTGCCAGCAAACAGGCCTCGGCTTTGGAAAAACTGTTTTTT. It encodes CASKQASALEKLFF.

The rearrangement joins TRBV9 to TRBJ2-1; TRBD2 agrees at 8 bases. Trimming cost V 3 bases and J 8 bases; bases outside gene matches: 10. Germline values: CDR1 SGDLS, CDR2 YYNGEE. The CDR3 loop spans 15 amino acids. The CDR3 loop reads CASSALTGGPDEQFF. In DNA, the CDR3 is TGTGCCAGCAGCGCCCTGACGGGGGGGCCGGATGAGCAGTTCTTC.

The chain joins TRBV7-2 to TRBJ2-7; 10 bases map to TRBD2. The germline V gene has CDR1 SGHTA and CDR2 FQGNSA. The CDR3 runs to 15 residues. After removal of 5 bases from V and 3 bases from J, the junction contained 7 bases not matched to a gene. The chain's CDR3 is CASSTIAGGHYEQYF. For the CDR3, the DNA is TGTGCCAGCAGCACTATAGCGGGGGGACACTACGAGCAGTACTTC.

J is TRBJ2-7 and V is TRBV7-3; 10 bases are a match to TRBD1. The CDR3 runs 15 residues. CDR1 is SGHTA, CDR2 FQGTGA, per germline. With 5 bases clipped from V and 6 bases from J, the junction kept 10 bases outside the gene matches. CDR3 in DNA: TGTGCCAGCAGCCCCACCGGGACAGGGGTGTCCGAGCAGTACTTC. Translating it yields CASSPTGTGVSEQYF.

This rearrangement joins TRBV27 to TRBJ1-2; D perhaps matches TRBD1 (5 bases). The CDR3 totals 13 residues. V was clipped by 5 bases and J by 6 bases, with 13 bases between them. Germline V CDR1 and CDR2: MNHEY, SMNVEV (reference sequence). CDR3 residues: CASSPQGVHGYTF. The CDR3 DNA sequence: TGTGCCAGCAGTCCCCAGGGTGTACATGGCTACACCTTC.

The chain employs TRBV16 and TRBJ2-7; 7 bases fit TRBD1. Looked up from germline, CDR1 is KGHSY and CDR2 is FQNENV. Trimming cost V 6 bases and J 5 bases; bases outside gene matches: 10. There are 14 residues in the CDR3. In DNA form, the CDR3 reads TGTGCCAGCAGTGACGACAGGGTCCGAGACGAGCAGTACTTC. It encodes CASSDDRVRDEQYF.

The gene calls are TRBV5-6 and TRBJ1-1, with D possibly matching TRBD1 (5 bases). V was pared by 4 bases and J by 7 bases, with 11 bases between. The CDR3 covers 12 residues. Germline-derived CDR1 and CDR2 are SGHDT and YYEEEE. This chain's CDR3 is CASSGEGVEAFF. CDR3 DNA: TGTGCCAGCAGCGGCGAAGGGGTTGAAGCTTTCTTT.

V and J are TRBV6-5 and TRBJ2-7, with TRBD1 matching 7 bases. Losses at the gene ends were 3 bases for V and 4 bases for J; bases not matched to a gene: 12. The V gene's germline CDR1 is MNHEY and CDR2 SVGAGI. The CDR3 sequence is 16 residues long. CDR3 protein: CASSYSRTGGSYEQYF. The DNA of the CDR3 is TGTGCCAGCAGTTATTCCCGGACAGGCGGAAGTTACGAGCAGTACTTC.

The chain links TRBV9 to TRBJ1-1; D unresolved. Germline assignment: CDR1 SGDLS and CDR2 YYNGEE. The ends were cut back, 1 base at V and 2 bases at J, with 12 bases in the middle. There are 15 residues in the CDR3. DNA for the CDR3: TGTGCCAGCAGCGTAATCTCTGAGGGAAACACTGAAGCTTTCTTT. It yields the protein CASSVISEGNTEAFF.

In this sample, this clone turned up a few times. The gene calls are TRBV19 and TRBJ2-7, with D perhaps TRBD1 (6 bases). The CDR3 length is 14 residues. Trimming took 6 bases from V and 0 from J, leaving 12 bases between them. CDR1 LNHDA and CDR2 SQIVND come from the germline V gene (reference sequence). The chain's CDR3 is CASSRGHGSYEQYF. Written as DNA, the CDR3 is TGTGCCAGTAGCCGGGGACATGGCTCCTACGAGCAGTACTTC. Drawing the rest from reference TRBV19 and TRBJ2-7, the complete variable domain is DGGITQSPKYLFRKEGQNVTLSCEQNLNHDAMYWYRQDPGQGLRLIYYSQIVNDFQKGDIAEGYSVSREKKESFPLTVTSAQKNPTAFYLCASSRGHGSYEQYFGPGTRLTVT.

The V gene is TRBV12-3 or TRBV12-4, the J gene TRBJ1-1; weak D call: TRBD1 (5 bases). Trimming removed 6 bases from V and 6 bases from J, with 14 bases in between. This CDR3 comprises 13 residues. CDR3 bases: TGTGCCAGCAGCATAGGGGCTTTCGCTGAAGCTTTCTTT. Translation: CASSIGAFAEAFF.

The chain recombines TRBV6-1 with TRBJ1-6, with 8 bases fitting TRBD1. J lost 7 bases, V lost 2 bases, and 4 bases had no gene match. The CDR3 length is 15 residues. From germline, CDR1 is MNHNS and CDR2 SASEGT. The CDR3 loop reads CASSEFGQGNSPLHF. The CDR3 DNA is TGTGCCAGCAGTGAATTTGGACAGGGCAATTCACCCCTCCACTTT.